These 12 T cell receptor beta chains were all obtained from the same sample, sequenced in a study of blood T cell repertoires in COVID-19. Clones were sequenced by immunoSEQ multiplex PCR, and TCRdb holds only the in-frame ones, with some missing. The sample has 72,000 or so clones, roughly 81% seen once. The sequenced material came from peripheral blood. These receptors all stem from a human donor in a cohort sampled during active COVID-19.

The rearrangement links TRBV6-2 or TRBV6-3 to TRBJ2-2; D uncertain. The V end lost 2 bases, the J end lost 7 bases, and 8 bases lay between the germline ends. The CDR3 length is 13 residues. Germline lookup yields CDR1 MNHEY and CDR2 SVGEGT. For the CDR3, the DNA is TGTGCCAGCAGTTACGTAGAAAGCGGGGAGCTGTTTTTT. Translation: CASSYVESGELFF.

The V call is TRBV5-1, the J call TRBJ2-5; 8 bases align to TRBD1. V dropped 4 bases and J dropped 0; count of bases not matched to a gene: 5. CDR3 length: 15 residues. CDR1 is SGHRS, CDR2 YFSETQ, per germline. Written as DNA, the CDR3 is TGCGCCAGCAGCATATGGGGACAGGACCAAGAGACCCAGTACTTC. Encoded protein: CASSIWGQDQETQYF.

This clone was seen more than once but under ten times. V usage is TRBV9 and J usage is TRBJ2-1; D gene unclear. The CDR3 has 12 residues. Germline V gives CDR1 SGDLS, CDR2 YYNGEE. Deletions cut 6 bases from V and 6 bases from J, with 10 bases between. Here the CDR3 DNA reads TGTGCCAGCATGGGCGTAGGCAATGAGCAGTTCTTC. Its translation is CASMGVGNEQFF.

V gene TRBV5-1 combines with J gene TRBJ2-1, with 8 nucleotides matching TRBD2. CDR1 is SGHRS and CDR2 is YFSETQ in the germline V gene. The CDR3 has 15 amino acids. The J segment lost 13 bases and the V segment lost 7 bases, leaving 19 bases of the junction unmatched. CDR3 region: CASASSARGDRTQFF. Written as DNA, the CDR3 is TGCGCCAGCGCCAGCAGCGCGCGGGGGGATAGAACACAGTTCTTC.

V is TRBV20-1 and J is TRBJ2-7; D not certain. Germline V gene data show CDR1 as DFQATT and CDR2 as SNEGSKA (reference sequence). The V gene lost 3 bases and the J gene lost 7 bases, with 7 bases spanning the gap. The CDR3 runs 10 residues. The CDR3 DNA follows: TGCAGTGCTAGCGCCGAGGAGCAGTACTTC. It encodes CSASAEEQYF.

This sequence joins TRBV13 and TRBJ2-5; 8 positions match TRBD2. The germline gives CDR1 PRHDT, CDR2 FYEKMQ (reference sequence). The J segment lost 5 bases and the V segment lost 3 bases, leaving 14 bases of the junction unmatched. The CDR3 is 17 amino acids. The DNA of the CDR3 is TGTGCCAGCAGCTTGGGGGCCCTAGCGGAGCGGGGGGAGACCCAGTACTTC. The encoded protein is CASSLGALAERGETQYF.

The V gene is TRBV19, the J gene TRBJ2-3; D possibly corresponds to TRBD1 (5 bases). There are 15 residues in the CDR3. V was cut by 10 bases and J by 3 bases, with 20 bases left in between. The germline V gene has CDR1 LNHDA and CDR2 SQIVND (reference sequence). The CDR3 is CATWGPMGNTDTQYF. In DNA, the CDR3 is TGTGCCACCTGGGGCCCCATGGGCAATACAGATACGCAGTATTTT. Complete variable domain (other parts from reference TRBV19 and TRBJ2-3): DGGITQSPKYLFRKEGQNVTLSCEQNLNHDAMYWYRQDPGQGLRLIYYSQIVNDFQKGDIAEGYSVSREKKESFPLTVTSAQKNPTAFYLCATWGPMGNTDTQYFGPGTRLTVL.

This rearrangement joins TRBV18 to TRBJ1-4; weak D call: TRBD1 (6 bases). The V end was cut by 5 bases, the J end by 5 bases, with 6 bases between. The germline V gene encodes CDR1 KGHSH and CDR2 LQKENI. The CDR3 covers 12 residues. The CDR3 DNA is TGTGCCAGCTCAGGACAGAATGAAAAACTGTTTTTT. This gives the protein CASSGQNEKLFF.

In DNA form, the CDR3 reads TGTGCCAGCAGCTTACAGTTAAGGGAGGGATCACCCCTCCACTTT. Protein: CASSLQLREGSPLHF. The chain joins TRBV7-3 to TRBJ1-6; no reliable D call. V was shortened by 2 bases and J by 10 bases, with 15 bases between the two germline ends. The CDR3 spans 15 residues. In germline, CDR1 is SGHTA, CDR2 FQGTGA.

This chain links TRBV4-2 with TRBJ1-5; D unresolved. Trimming removed 0 bases at V and 0 bases at J, with 3 bases between. There are 14 residues in the CDR3. Germline loops: CDR1 LGHNA, CDR2 YNFKEQ. The CDR3 spells CASSQDYSNQPQHF. CDR3 DNA: TGTGCCAGCAGCCAAGACTATAGCAATCAGCCCCAGCATTTT.

The sample holds one count of this clone. V usage is TRBV24-1 and J usage is TRBJ2-5; TRBD1 agrees at 8 bases. There are 17 residues in the CDR3. Germline values: CDR1 KGHDR, CDR2 SFDVKD. V shed 4 bases and J 5 bases; nucleotides not matched to a gene: 14. The CDR3 loop reads CATSDITTTGGPETQYF. The CDR3 region has the DNA TGTGCCACCAGTGACATTACGACAACAGGGGGTCCGGAGACCCAGTACTTC.

This clone is classed as medium-sized. V gene TRBV5-1 combines with J gene TRBJ2-7, with TRBD2 matching over 7 bases. Germline-derived CDR1 and CDR2 are SGHRS and YFSETQ. The CDR3 loop spans 16 amino acids. With V trimmed by 4 bases and J by 4 bases, 14 bases remained unmatched. CDR3 residues: CASSPTPLAEAYEQYF. Here the CDR3 DNA reads TGCGCCAGCAGCCCTACCCCCCTAGCGGAGGCTTACGAGCAGTACTTC.